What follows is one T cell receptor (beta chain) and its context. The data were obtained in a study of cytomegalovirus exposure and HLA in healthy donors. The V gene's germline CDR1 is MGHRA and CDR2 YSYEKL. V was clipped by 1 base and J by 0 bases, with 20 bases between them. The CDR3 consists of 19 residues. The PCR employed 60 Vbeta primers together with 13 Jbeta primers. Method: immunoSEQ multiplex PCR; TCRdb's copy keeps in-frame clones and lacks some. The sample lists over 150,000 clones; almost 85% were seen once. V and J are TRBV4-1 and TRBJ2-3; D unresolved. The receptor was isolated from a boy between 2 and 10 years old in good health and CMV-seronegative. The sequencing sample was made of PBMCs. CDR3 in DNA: TGCGCCAGCAGCCAAGTTTTATCTTCGGGTTTAGCCAGCACAGATACGCAGTATTTT. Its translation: CASSQVLSSGLASTDTQYF.